Presented here are 4 T cell receptor beta chains from one specimen sequenced in a study of shared clonotypes between healthy human individuals. Here immunoSEQ multiplex PCR was the method, and the copy in TCRdb shows in-frame clones only, minus some. Of over 850,000 clones in the sample, around 78% were seen once. Sequencing was done on a sample of memory CD4+ T cells from PBMCs. The subset is: CD45RA-negative fraction. These receptors were taken from a man between 18 and 35 years old in good health. Some clones in this sample may be carry-over from other donors' samples.

The gene calls are TRBV7-2 and TRBJ2-6; TRBD1 agrees at 7 bases. V lost 5 bases and J lost 2; bases outside the gene matches: 3. Germline V CDR1 and CDR2: SGHTA, FQGNSA. The length of the CDR3 is 15 residues. The CDR3 DNA sequence: TGTGCCAGCAGCCCCGGGACAGCTGGGGCCAACGTCCTGACTTTC. Amino acids: CASSPGTAGANVLTF.

This clone has a count of ten or more. The genes are TRBV4-3 and TRBJ2-2; no definite D call. In germline, CDR1 is LGHNA, CDR2 YSLEER. V dropped 2 bases and J dropped 4 bases, with 8 bases sitting between them. The length of the CDR3 is 14 residues. In nucleotides, the CDR3 is TGCGCCAGCAGCCAACGTCAGAGCACCGGGGAGCTGTTTTTT. Residues: CASSQRQSTGELFF.

This clone was seen a single time. The gene calls are TRBV30 and TRBJ1-1; possibly TRBD1 for D (5 bases). CDR1 is GTSNPN and CDR2 is SVGIG in the germline V gene (reference sequence). This CDR3 contains 11 residues. Trimming cost V 3 bases and J 10 bases, with 12 bases left between them. Here the CDR3 DNA reads TGTGCCTGGAGCGGCGACAGTAGAGCTTTCTTT. Translated: CAWSGDSRAFF.

The V and J genes are TRBV7-8 and TRBJ1-5, with 10 positions matching TRBD1. Germline CDR1 reads SGHVS; CDR2 reads FQNEAQ. With 5 bases clipped from V and 0 bases from J, the junction kept 4 bases outside the gene matches. This CDR3 has 16 amino acids. The CDR3 reads CASSPRQGASNQPQHF. The CDR3 DNA sequence: TGTGCCAGCAGCCCCCGACAGGGGGCTAGCAATCAGCCCCAGCATTTT.